This entry concerns a single T cell receptor beta chain. This clone has ten or more counts. Its target antigen remains unknown. There are no base qualities to consult, and no much larger clone falls within one base. Each donor gave one peripheral blood draw, averaging about 100 mL, which was collected into heparinised tubes. Using a panel that included CD45RO, CCR7, CD25, CD127, CD95 and CD27, naive, central memory, regulatory and stem cell-like memory CD4+ T cells were sorted on a BD FACSAria II. All sorted populations exceeded 95% purity. PBMCs were isolated immediately by Lymphoprep density gradient centrifugation and stained directly without culture. So that batch effects would be minimized, each experiment stained and sorted samples in pairs, pairing one healthy donor with one patient. Taken from the germline V gene (reference sequence), the CDR1 and CDR2 loops are GTSNPN and SVGIG. The CDR3 covers 14 residues, taking in both the cysteine and the phenylalanine. CDR3 DNA is the only sequence kept; it has 42 bases, read in frame from the first base. The trim is 0 bases for V and 7 bases for J, with a gap of 16 bases between the germline ends.

The entire amount of isolated RNA was reverse transcribed using the High Capacity cDNA Reverse Transcription Kit, so the sequenced TCRB transcripts were expressed ones. Deep immunoSEQ sequencing was performed on naive, central memory and regulatory T cell samples, with an average of about 3.57 million total reads per sample. Sorted cells were lysed in RLT buffer and RNA was extracted with DNase-treated RNeasy Micro or Mini kits, depending on cell number. Each cell subset was processed separately to prevent cross-contamination, with patient and healthy donor samples processed together. TCRB sequences were amplified from cDNA with the immunoSEQ multiplex PCR, producing 87-bp fragments spanning the CDR3 region. The amplicons were sequenced using the Illumina HiSeq platform. The study's processing was this. PCR bias was computationally corrected using synthetic template baselines, reads within Hamming distance 2 were collapsed, and singletons that could not be merged were discarded. Reads were aligned to IMGT to assign V, D and J genes, CDR3 length, and insertions or deletions at six rearrangement sites. Within each subset, clonotype counts were normalized to sorted cell number, after which true diversity and Gini coefficients were computed with the tcR R package. Repertoire sharing was quantified using the overlap coefficient calculated on TCRB nucleotide sequences. Out-of-frame TCRB sequences from naive cells were analyzed as a proxy for the pre-selection repertoire. Sourced from immuneACCESS, this table was stored by TCRdb with only in-frame sequences that have V and J called. A share of the clones is absent; for the studies checked, an unresolved V gene accounts for under half, and the remainder has no known explanation. From that table come the V and J calls and clone size; the DNA was used to work out D and trimming. This sample lists hundreds of thousands of clones; over 9.5% were detected once. 0.017% of the sample lies in the top ten.

The data were taken from a study of beta chain features in type 1 diabetes (dated by TCRdb to the late 2010s). Regarding the study in general: No differences in mean age, gender distribution, total cell number or subset yield were found between patients and healthy donors. A total of about 100 million sorted cells were examined across all samples, and RNA yield correlated strongly with the number of cells per subset. In the study, TCRB repertoires of sorted circulating CD4+ T cell subsets from recently diagnosed type 1 diabetes patients were compared with those of matched healthy donors. Naive and central memory subsets were obtained from all 30 or so donors, but regulatory and stem cell-like memory subsets were isolated from only 8 patients and about 8 healthy donors.

Study-level results and caveats: Fewer insertions and more nucleotide deletions at VDJ recombination sites were observed in patients with type 1 diabetes, implying thymic rearrangement abnormalities. Shorter templates might have been favored by PCR, but patient and control samples were amplified and corrected together, so both groups would have been affected equally by any skew. Naive, central memory and regulatory TCRB repertoires appeared more similar among patients than among healthy donors. In all four CD4+ subsets, TCRB CDR3 length was moderately but significantly shorter in type 1 diabetes patients. Only small numbers of individuals were included in the HLA sub-analyses, which left unresolved whether HLA type had any influence on TCRB rearrangement. Sequencing cDNA rather than genomic DNA could over-represent highly expressing activated cells, although activation and CD3 levels did not differ between groups.

The receptor was isolated from a man aged 18 to 30 in good health. This receptor chain uses TRBV30 and TRBJ2-7; a weak D assignment points to TRBD1 (6 bases agree). The sequenced material came from naive CD4+ T cells from blood. This sample's cell subset or site label indicates: true naive CD4+ T cells. In nucleotides, the sequence is TGTGCCTGGAGTGTGGTTACAGGGACGGGAGAGCAGTACTTC. It is translated as CAWSVVTGTGEQYF.